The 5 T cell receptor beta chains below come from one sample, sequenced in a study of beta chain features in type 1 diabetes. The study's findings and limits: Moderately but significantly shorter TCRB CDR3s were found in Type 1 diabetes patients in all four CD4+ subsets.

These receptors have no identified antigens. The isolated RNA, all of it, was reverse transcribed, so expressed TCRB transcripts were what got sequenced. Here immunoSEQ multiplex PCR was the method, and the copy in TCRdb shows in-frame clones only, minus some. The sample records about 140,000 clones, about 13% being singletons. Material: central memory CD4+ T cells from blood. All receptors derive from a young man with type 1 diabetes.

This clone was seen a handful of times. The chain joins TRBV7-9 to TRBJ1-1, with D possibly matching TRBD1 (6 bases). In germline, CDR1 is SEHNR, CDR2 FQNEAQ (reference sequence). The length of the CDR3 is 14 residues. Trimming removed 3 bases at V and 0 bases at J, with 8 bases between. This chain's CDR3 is CASSFSGVNTEAFF. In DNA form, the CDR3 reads TGTGCCAGCAGCTTTTCAGGGGTGAACACTGAAGCTTTCTTT.

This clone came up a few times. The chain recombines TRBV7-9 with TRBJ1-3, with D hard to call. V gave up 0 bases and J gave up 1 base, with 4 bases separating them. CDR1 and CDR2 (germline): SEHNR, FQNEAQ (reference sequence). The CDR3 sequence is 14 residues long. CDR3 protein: CASSLAQSGNTIYF. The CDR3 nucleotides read TGTGCCAGCAGCTTAGCGCAGTCTGGAAACACCATATATTTT.

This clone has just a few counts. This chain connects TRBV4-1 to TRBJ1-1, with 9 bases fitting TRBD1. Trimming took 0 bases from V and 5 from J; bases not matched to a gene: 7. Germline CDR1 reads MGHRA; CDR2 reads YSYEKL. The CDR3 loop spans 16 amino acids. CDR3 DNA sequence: TGCGCCAGCAGCCAAGAACCGGGACAGGGACGGACTGAAGCTTTCTTT. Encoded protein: CASSQEPGQGRTEAFF.

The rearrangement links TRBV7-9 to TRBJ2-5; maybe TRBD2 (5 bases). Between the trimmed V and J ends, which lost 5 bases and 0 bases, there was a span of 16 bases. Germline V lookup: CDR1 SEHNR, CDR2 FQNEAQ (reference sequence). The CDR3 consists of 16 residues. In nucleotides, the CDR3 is TGTGCCAGCAGCCCCCTTGAGGGTTCGGACCAAGAGACCCAGTACTTC. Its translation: CASSPLEGSDQETQYF.

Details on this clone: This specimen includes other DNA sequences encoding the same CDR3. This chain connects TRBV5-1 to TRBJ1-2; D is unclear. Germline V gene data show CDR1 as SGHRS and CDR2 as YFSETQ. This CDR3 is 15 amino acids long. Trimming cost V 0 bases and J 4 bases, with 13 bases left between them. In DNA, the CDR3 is TGCGCCAGCAGCTTGGCCGACACACGAGGCTATGGCTACACCTTC. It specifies CASSLADTRGYGYTF.